This entry features one TCR beta chain sequence. Its cognate antigen is unknown. Sequencing was performed with immunoSEQ multiplex PCR; in TCRdb, only in-frame clones are kept and a portion is missing. Of 13,000 or so clones detected, 75% to 90% appear once; the ten largest clones hold approximately 0.77%. This specimen belongs to a study of monozygotic twins with cystic fibrosis. Findings of the study overall: No link emerged between shared CDR3 counts and age, concordance or severity. Median Simpson clonality of approximately 0.0091 suggested naive T cells predominated.

Germline CDR1 and CDR2: SGHTA and FQGNSA. Trimming at V came to 5 bases and at J to 6 bases, leaving 4 bases not matched to a gene. The CDR3 spans 16 residues. Sequenced: blood. The origin of this receptor is a boy aged 5 to 17 with cystic fibrosis. The V gene is TRBV7-2, the J gene TRBJ2-4; 16 bases are shared with TRBD2. The CDR3 here is CASSQGTSGRGNIQYF. CDR3 nucleotide sequence: TGTGCCAGCAGCCAAGGGACTAGCGGGAGGGGAAACATTCAGTACTTC.